This T cell receptor (beta chain) was retrieved from a study of CD4 T cells in relation to SARS-CoV-2 and coronaviruses. Study-level information: After 10 days of antigen culture, PBMC TCR beta CDR3s were sequenced. Negative control cultures got HIV-1 Nef peptides or no peptide.

The protocol was immunoSEQ multiplex PCR, while the TCRdb copy is restricted to in-frame clones and leaves out a portion. The table lists some 30,000 clones, about 78% of them singletons. Whole-study findings and limits: Compared with monoreactive clones, crossreactive clones showed significantly weaker SARS-CoV-2 expansion.

This CDR3 is built from 15 residues. V was trimmed by 0 bases and J by 7 bases, leaving 13 bases between them. Germline V lookup: CDR1 LGHNA, CDR2 YSLEER. Concerning this clone: As yet, its antigen is unknown.

The unexposed donors gave CD4+ T cells in about 2011-2018, prior to COVID-19. The cells were cultured for about ten days before CD4+ T cells were isolated. Testing used SARS-CoV-2 S/N and four cold-coronavirus spikes on unexposed-donor CD4+ T cells, cells permitting. The TCR comes from a human donor in good health. The sequencing sample was made of CD4+ T cells from PBMCs, cultured in vitro. This chain connects TRBV4-3 to TRBJ1-5; maybe TRBD1 (5 bases). The CDR3 DNA follows: TGCGCCAGCAGCCAAGAGGCGGGGCAGGGACAGCCCCAGCATTTT. It is translated as CASSQEAGQGQPQHF.